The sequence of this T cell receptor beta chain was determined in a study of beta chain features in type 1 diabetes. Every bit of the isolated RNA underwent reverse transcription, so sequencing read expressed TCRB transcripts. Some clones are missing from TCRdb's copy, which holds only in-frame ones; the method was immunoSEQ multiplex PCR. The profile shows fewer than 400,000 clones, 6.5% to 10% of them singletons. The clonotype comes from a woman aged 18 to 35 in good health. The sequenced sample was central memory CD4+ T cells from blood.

The CDR3 reads CASSLVLAGAYEQYF. The CDR3 nucleotides read TGCGCCAGCAGCTTGGTCCTAGCGGGAGCCTACGAGCAGTACTTC. V is TRBV5-1 and J is TRBJ2-5; the match to TRBD2 covers 10 bases. The J call may not be correct, given that the DNA end is closer to TRBJ2-7. This CDR3 contains 15 residues. The V gene's germline CDR1 is SGHRS and CDR2 YFSETQ.